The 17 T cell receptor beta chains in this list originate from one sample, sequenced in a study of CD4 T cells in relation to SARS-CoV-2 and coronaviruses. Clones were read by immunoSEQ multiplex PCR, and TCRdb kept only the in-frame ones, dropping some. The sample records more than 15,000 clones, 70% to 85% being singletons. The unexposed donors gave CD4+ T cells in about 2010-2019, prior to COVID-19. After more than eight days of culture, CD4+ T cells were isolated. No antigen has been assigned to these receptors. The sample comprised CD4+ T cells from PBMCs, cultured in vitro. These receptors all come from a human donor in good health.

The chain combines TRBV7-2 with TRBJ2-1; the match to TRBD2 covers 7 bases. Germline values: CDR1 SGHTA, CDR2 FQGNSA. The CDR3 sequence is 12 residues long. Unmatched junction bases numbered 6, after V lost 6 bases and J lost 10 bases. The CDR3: CASRSSGPEQFF. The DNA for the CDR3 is TGTGCCAGCAGATCTAGCGGACCGGAGCAGTTCTTC.

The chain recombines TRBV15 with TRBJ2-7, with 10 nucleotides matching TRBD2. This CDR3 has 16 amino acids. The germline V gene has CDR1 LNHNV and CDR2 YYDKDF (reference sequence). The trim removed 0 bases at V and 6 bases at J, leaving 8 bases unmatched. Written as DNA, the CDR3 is TGTGCCACCAGCAGAGAGGTCAGCGGGAGGGCGGCCGAGCAGTACTTC. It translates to CATSREVSGRAAEQYF.

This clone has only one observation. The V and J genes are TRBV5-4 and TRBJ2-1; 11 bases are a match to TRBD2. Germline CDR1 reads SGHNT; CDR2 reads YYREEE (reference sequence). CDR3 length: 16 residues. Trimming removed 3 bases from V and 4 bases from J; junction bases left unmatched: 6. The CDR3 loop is CASSWLGLAEYNEQFF. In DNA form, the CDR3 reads TGTGCCAGCAGCTGGTTGGGACTAGCGGAGTACAATGAGCAGTTCTTC.

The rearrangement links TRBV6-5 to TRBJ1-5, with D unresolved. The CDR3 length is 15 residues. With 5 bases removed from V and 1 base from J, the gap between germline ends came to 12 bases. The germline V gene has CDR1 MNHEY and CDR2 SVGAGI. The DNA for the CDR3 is TGTGCCAGCAGTACACGGGAACAGAGCAATCAGCCCCAGCATTTT. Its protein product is CASSTREQSNQPQHF.

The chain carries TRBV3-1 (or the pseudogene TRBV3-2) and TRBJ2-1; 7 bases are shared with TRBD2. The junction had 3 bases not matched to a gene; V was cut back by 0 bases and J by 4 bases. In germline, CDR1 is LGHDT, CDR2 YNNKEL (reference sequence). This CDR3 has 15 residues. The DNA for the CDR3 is TGTGCCAGCAGCCAAGAAGCGGGAATTTACAATGAGCAGTTCTTC. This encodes CASSQEAGIYNEQFF.

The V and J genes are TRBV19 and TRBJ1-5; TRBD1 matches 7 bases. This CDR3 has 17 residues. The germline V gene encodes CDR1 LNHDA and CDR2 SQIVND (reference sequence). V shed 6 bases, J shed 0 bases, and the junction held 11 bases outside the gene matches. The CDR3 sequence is CASRKGTEDYSNQPQHF. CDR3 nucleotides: TGTGCCAGTAGAAAAGGGACAGAGGACTATAGCAATCAGCCCCAGCATTTT.

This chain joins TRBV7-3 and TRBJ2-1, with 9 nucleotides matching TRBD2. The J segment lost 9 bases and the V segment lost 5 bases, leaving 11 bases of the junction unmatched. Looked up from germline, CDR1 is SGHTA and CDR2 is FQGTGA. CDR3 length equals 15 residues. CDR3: CASSTPHAGGGEQFF. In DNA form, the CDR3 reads TGTGCCAGCAGCACCCCCCATGCGGGAGGGGGTGAGCAGTTCTTC.

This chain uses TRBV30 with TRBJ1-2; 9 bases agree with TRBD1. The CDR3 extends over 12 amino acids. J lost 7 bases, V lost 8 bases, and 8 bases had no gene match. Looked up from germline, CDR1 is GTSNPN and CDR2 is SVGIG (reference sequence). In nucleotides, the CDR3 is TGTGCCCAATCACAGGGGGCGGTTGGCTACACCTTC. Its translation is CAQSQGAVGYTF.

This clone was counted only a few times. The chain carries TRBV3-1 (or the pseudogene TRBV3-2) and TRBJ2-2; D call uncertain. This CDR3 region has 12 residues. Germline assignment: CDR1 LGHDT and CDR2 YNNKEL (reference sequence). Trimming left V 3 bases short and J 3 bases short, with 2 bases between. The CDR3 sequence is CASSHHTGELFF. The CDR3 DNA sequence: TGTGCCAGCAGCCACCACACCGGGGAGCTGTTTTTT.

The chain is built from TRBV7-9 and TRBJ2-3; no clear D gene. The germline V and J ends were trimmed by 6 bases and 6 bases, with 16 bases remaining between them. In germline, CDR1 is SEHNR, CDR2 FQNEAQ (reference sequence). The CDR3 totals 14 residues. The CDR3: CASRSGVASDTQYF. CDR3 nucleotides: TGTGCCAGCAGATCTGGGGTAGCATCTGATACGCAGTATTTT.

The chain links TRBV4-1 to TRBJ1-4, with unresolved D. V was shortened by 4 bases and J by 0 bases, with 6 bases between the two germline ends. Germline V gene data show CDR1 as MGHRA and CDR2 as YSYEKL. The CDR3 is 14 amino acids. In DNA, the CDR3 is TGCGCCAGCAGCCCGACGGCAACTAATGAAAAACTGTTTTTT. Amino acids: CASSPTATNEKLFF.

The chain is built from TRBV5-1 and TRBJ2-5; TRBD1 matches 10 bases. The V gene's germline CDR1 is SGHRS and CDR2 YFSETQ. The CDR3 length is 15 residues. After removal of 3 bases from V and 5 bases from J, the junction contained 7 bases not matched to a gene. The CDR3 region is CASSSGTGARETQYF. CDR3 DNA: TGCGCCAGCAGCTCCGGGACAGGGGCTAGGGAGACCCAGTACTTC.

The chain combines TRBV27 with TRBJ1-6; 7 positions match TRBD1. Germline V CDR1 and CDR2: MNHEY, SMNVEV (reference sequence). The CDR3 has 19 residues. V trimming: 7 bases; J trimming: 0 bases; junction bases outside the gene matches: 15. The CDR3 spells CASTYDRAYFSSYNSPLHF. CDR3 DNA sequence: TGTGCCAGCACCTACGACAGGGCCTATTTCAGCTCCTATAATTCACCCCTCCACTTT.

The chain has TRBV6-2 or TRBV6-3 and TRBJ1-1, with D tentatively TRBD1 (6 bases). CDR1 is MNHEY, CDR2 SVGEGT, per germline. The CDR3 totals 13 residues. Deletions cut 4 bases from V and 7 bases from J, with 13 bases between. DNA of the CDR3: TGTGCCAGCAGTTTCCGTGGACAGCTTGAAGCTTTCTTT. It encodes CASSFRGQLEAFF.

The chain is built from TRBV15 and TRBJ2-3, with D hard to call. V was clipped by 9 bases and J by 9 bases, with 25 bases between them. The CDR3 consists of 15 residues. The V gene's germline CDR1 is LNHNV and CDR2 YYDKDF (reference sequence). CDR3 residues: CATRWPRYFVGTQYF. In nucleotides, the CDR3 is TGTGCCACTCGTTGGCCCAGGTATTTCGTTGGCACGCAGTATTTT.

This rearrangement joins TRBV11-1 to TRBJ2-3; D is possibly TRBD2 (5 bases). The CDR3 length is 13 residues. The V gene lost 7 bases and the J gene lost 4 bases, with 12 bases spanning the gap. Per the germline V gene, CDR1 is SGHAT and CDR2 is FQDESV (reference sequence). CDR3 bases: TGTGCCAGCACCCCGACTAATTCAGATACGCAGTATTTT. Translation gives CASTPTNSDTQYF.

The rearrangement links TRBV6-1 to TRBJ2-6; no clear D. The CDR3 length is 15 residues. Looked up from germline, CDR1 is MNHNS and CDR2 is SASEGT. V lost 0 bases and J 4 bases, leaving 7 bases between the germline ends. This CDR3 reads CASSEAGFGANVLTF. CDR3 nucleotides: TGTGCCAGCAGTGAAGCGGGGTTCGGGGCCAACGTCCTGACTTTC.